These 11 T cell receptor beta chains were all obtained from the same sample, sequenced in a study of human T cells and chemical hapten exposure. Indicated time point: patch test 1, 2 weeks after DPC sensitization. Treatment noted: therapeutic diphenylcyclopropenone sensitization with weekly scalp DPC. A single record per CDR3 protein comes from TCRdb applying MiXCR to the RACE reads. The profile covers around 74,000 distinct CDR3 sequences, with around a third appearing a single time and about 10% taken by the ten largest. The sequenced sample was whole blood, obtained in connection with sensitization to the hapten diphenylcyclopropenone (DPC). Receptors originate from a man aged 35-49 years with alopecia areata. Some clones in this sample may be carry-over from other donors' samples.

This clonotype was recorded a few times. V usage is TRBV27 and J usage is TRBJ1-6, with D perhaps matching TRBD1 (6 bases). Trimming removed 9 bases from V and 6 bases from J, with 24 bases in between. Germline V gene sequence: CDR1 MNHEY, CDR2 SMNVEV (reference sequence). The CDR3 consists of 17 residues. DNA for the CDR3: TGTGCCAGACCCCACATTATTTGGACAGCCGGTAATTCACCCCTCCACTTT. It specifies CARPHIIWTAGNSPLHF.

V usage is TRBV9 and J usage is TRBJ1-1; 8 bases align to TRBD1. Germline assignment: CDR1 SGDLS and CDR2 YYNGEE. V shed 1 base, J shed 1 base, and the junction held 3 bases outside the gene matches. CDR3 length equals 15 residues. This CDR3 is CASSVQGAGNTEAFF. The CDR3 DNA sequence: TGTGCCAGCAGCGTACAGGGGGCGGGGAACACTGAAGCTTTCTTT.

This clonotype was seen a few times. The V call is TRBV12-3 or TRBV12-4, the J call TRBJ2-3; 9 bases line up with TRBD1. The CDR3 is 15 amino acids. V shed 5 bases and J 4 bases; nucleotides not matched to a gene: 7. DNA for the CDR3: TGTGCCAGCAGTCCGGACAGGGGATCGCCAGATACGCAGTATTTT. Translated, it gives CASSPDRGSPDTQYF.

V usage is TRBV9 and J usage is TRBJ1-1; TRBD1 matches 7 bases. V shed 4 bases and J 4 bases; nucleotides not matched to a gene: 7. The CDR3 runs 14 residues. Per germline, CDR1 SGDLS and CDR2 YYNGEE. CDR3 bases: TGTGCCAGCAGCAGACACAGGGGCGGCACTGAAGCTTTCTTT. Encoded protein: CASSRHRGGTEAFF.

This chain connects TRBV7-6 to TRBJ2-1; D unclear. V lost 5 bases, J lost 9 bases, and 14 bases lay in between. In germline, CDR1 is SGHVS, CDR2 FNYEAQ. The CDR3 loop spans 13 amino acids. As DNA, the CDR3 is TGTGCCAGCAGCCTCAACGTGGCCCTTGAGCAGTTCTTC. Its translation: CASSLNVALEQFF.

There are a few counts of this clonotype. This chain joins TRBV29-1 and TRBJ2-1; 7 nucleotides align to TRBD1. Germline V gene data show CDR1 as SQVTM and CDR2 as ANQGSEA. This CDR3 has 14 residues. V lost 7 bases to trimming and J lost 0 bases; unmatched junction nucleotides: 6. The CDR3: CSDKTGVSYNEQFF. CDR3 in DNA: TGCAGCGATAAAACAGGGGTCTCCTACAATGAGCAGTTCTTC.

The V gene is TRBV6-5, the J gene TRBJ2-4; either TRBD1 or TRBD2 may fit D (5 bases each). The CDR3 runs to 15 residues. V lost 5 bases to trimming and J lost 0 bases, with 11 bases between them. Germline CDR1 reads MNHEY; CDR2 reads SVGAGI. This chain's CDR3 is CASSTGPVAKNIQYF. CDR3 sequence (DNA): TGTGCCAGCAGTACGGGGCCGGTAGCCAAAAACATTCAGTACTTC.

This clonotype was seen only a few times. The rearrangement joins TRBV5-1 to TRBJ2-2, with no clear D. This CDR3 spans 17 amino acids. CDR1 is SGHRS and CDR2 is YFSETQ in the germline V gene. V dropped 0 bases and J dropped 0 bases, with 12 bases sitting between them. The CDR3 DNA is TGCGCCAGCAGCTTGGTCGGCCTACCTGCGAACACCGGGGAGCTGTTTTTT. Residues: CASSLVGLPANTGELFF.

This clonotype was picked up a small number of times. The chain recombines TRBV6-5 with TRBJ2-4; TRBD1 matches 7 bases. The trim removed 4 bases at V and 9 bases at J, leaving 6 bases unmatched. Germline CDR1 is MNHEY and CDR2 is SVGAGI. The CDR3 contains 13 residues. The CDR3 DNA sequence: TGTGCCAGCAGTTGGGACAGACGGGGCATTCAGTACTTC. It yields the protein CASSWDRRGIQYF.

The chain uses TRBV27 and TRBJ2-7, with D unresolved. V was shortened by 2 bases and J by 0 bases, with 14 bases between the two germline ends. Germline loops: CDR1 MNHEY, CDR2 SMNVEV (reference sequence). The CDR3 length is 16 residues. DNA of the CDR3: TGTGCCAGCAGTTTACAATCATCCAGGCCCTCCTACGAGCAGTACTTC. Its protein product is CASSLQSSRPSYEQYF.

The chain is built from TRBV11-2 and TRBJ1-6; D perhaps matches TRBD1 (6 bases). This CDR3 is 20 amino acids long. Between the trimmed V and J ends, which lost 3 bases and 4 bases, there was a span of 25 bases. Germline CDR1 SGHAT, CDR2 FQNNGV. CDR3 DNA: TGTGCCAGCAGCTTGGTTTCCCGAGGGGGGAGGTCTCGATATAATTCACCCCTCCACTTT. Translated: CASSLVSRGGRSRYNSPLHF.